This is a list of T cell receptor beta chains from one sample in a study of cytomegalovirus exposure and HLA in healthy donors. Produced via immunoSEQ multiplex PCR; TCRdb's table is partial and in-frame only. The sample has 150,000 or so clones, 84% seen once. The sample taken for sequencing was PBMCs. These receptors all come from a boy between 2 and 10 years old in good health and CMV-seronegative. CDR3s include the opening cysteine and the closing phenylalanine or tryptophan. A D gene is named only where the DNA matches it firmly. Only some rows state a clone size, as once, few, many or a class for expanded clones.

. | . | TRBJ1-4 | TRBV30 | CAWSPPLVRNEKLFF | TGTGCCTGGAGTCCCCCCTTAGTCCGAAATGAAAAACTGTTTTTT
. | . | TRBJ2-7 | TRBV27 | CASSPTWTVNEQYF | TGTGCCAGCAGTCCGACTTGGACAGTGAACGAGCAGTACTTC
. | . | TRBJ2-7 | TRBV7-9 | CASSPRSDGGEQYF | TGTGCCAGCAGCCCGAGATCCGACGGAGGCGAGCAGTACTTC
. | . | TRBJ1-2 | TRBV2 | CASGWGQANYGYTF | TGTGCCAGCGGGTGGGGGCAGGCTAACTATGGCTACACCTTC
once | TRBD1 | TRBJ2-1 | TRBV2 | CATQGAGLYNEQFF | TGTGCCACCCAGGGGGCGGGACTTTACAATGAGCAGTTCTTC
. | TRBD2 | TRBJ2-7 | TRBV28 | CASSGLAVSYEQYF | TGTGCCAGCAGCGGACTAGCGGTCTCCTACGAGCAGTACTTC
. | . | TRBJ1-2 | TRBV6-1 | CASSEVGDTPGDGYTF | TGTGCCAGCAGTGAAGTCGGGGACACACCTGGAGATGGCTACACCTTC
. | TRBD1 | TRBJ2-1 | TRBV7-8 | CASSPVVGQAVNEQFF | TGTGCCAGCAGCCCCGTGGTCGGACAGGCCGTCAATGAGCAGTTCTTC
. | . | TRBJ2-7 | TRBV5-4 | CASSLDWGREQYF | TGTGCCAGCAGCTTGGACTGGGGGCGCGAGCAGTACTTC
. | . | TRBJ2-7 | TRBV19 | CASSMGISGPTAYEQYF | TGTGCCAGTAGTATGGGGATAAGCGGTCCAACTGCTTACGAGCAGTACTTC
. | . | TRBJ2-1 | TRBV28 | CASSLAQNNEQFF | TGTGCCAGCAGTTTGGCACAGAACAATGAGCAGTTCTTC
. | . | TRBJ2-5 | TRBV5-1 | CASSLNQAGAMDETQYF | TGCGCCAGCAGCTTGAATCAGGCAGGGGCTATGGACGAGACCCAGTACTTC
. | TRBD2 | TRBJ2-7 | TRBV25-1 | CASSEPGLAGSYEQYF | TGTGCCAGCAGTGAACCGGGACTAGCGGGATCCTACGAGCAGTACTTC
. | TRBD2 | TRBJ2-7 | TRBV11-2 | CASSPGTSGYEQYF | TGTGCCAGCAGCCCAGGGACTAGCGGCTACGAGCAGTACTTC
. | . | TRBJ1-5 | TRBV5-8 | CASSLGGGNQPQHF | TGTGCCAGCAGCTTGGGGGGAGGGAATCAGCCCCAGCATTTT
once | . | TRBJ1-5 | TRBV9 | CASSPGQSNQPQHF | TGTGCCAGCAGCCCCGGACAGAGCAATCAGCCCCAGCATTTT
. | TRBD1 | TRBJ2-7 | TRBV4-2 | CASSQGSGTGDYEQYF | TGTGCCAGCAGCCAAGGCTCCGGGACAGGGGATTACGAGCAGTACTTC
. | TRBD1 | TRBJ2-5 | TRBV30 | CAWTRYTGGGQETQYF | TGTGCCTGGACCCGCTACACAGGGGGTGGACAAGAGACCCAGTACTTC
. | . | TRBJ1-1 | TRBV5-1 | CASSGGSKAFF | TGCGCCAGCAGCGGAGGGAGCAAAGCTTTCTTT
. | TRBD1 | TRBJ2-6 | TRBV4-1 | CASSRGQGGSGANVLTF | TGCGCCAGCAGCCGGGGACAGGGTGGATCTGGGGCCAACGTCCTGACTTTC
. | TRBD1 | TRBJ2-5 | TRBV5-1 | CASSAPGQPETQYF | TGCGCCAGCTCCGCCCCGGGACAGCCAGAGACCCAGTACTTC
. | TRBD1 | TRBJ2-1 | TRBV5-1 | CASSLGQGRYNEQFF | TGCGCCAGCAGCCTGGGACAGGGGCGGTACAATGAGCAGTTCTTC
few | TRBD2 | TRBJ2-1 | TRBV18 | CASSPTSGVYNEQFF | TGTGCCAGCTCACCGACTAGCGGAGTATACAATGAGCAGTTCTTC
once | TRBD2 | TRBJ2-3 | TRBV28 | CASPPLAGGTDTQYF | TGTGCCAGCCCCCCACTAGCGGGAGGGACAGATACGCAGTATTTT
. | TRBD1 | TRBJ2-7 | TRBV7-8 | CASRPGTVPYEQYF | TGTGCCAGCAGACCCGGGACAGTACCCTACGAGCAGTACTTC
once | . | TRBJ1-6 | TRBV5-1 | CASSLEQGRTSPLHF | TGCGCCAGCAGCTTGGAACAGGGTAGGACTTCACCCCTCCACTTT
. | . | TRBJ2-5 | TRBV28 | CASSSPLDRIQETQYF | TGTGCCAGCAGTTCCCCACTCGACAGGATACAAGAGACCCAGTACTTC
once | . | TRBJ1-1 | TRBV19 | CASTPERGLVNTEAFF | TGTGCCAGTACCCCAGAGAGAGGGCTGGTGAACACTGAAGCTTTCTTT
. | TRBD1 | TRBJ1-2 | TRBV28 | CATPSLPAGGSGYGYTF | TGTGCCACCCCGTCCCTACCCGCAGGGGGCTCAGGGTATGGCTACACCTTC
. | . | TRBJ2-7 | TRBV4-1 | CASSPPIRGRHEQYF | TGCGCCAGCAGCCCCCCTATCCGCGGGCGTCACGAGCAGTACTTC
once | TRBD1 | TRBJ2-5 | TRBV30 | CAWSPGTVGEQYF | TGTGCCTGGAGTCCCGGGACAGTGGGGGAGCAGTACTTC
few | . | TRBJ2-7 | TRBV6-5 | CASTPSGSLYEQYF | TGTGCCAGCACCCCGTCCGGGTCCCTATACGAGCAGTACTTC
. | . | TRBJ2-5 | TRBV29-1 | CSVENAGLETQYF | TGCAGCGTTGAAAATGCGGGGTTAGAGACCCAGTACTTC
. | TRBD2 | TRBJ2-1 | TRBV7-2 | CASSFPGGDEQFF | TGTGCCAGCAGCTTTCCGGGAGGCGATGAGCAGTTCTTC
. | . | TRBJ2-7 | TRBV23-1 | CASSQSIGRGASEQYF | TGCGCCAGCAGTCAAAGTATTGGCAGGGGGGCGAGTGAGCAGTACTTC
. | . | TRBJ2-1 | TRBV6-5 | CASSYSSFNEQFF | TGTGCCAGCAGTTACTCGAGTTTCAATGAGCAGTTCTTC
. | TRBD2 | TRBJ2-2 | TRBV4-2 | CASSQDGVRGRGTGELFF | TGTGCCAGCAGCCAAGATGGGGTCCGCGGGAGGGGAACCGGGGAGCTGTTTTTT
. | TRBD2 | TRBJ2-1 | TRBV29-1 | CSGVGLAGVYGTYNEQFF | TGCAGCGGTGTCGGACTAGCGGGAGTATATGGAACCTACAATGAGCAGTTCTTC
. | . | TRBJ1-2 | TRBV28 | CATHPPNYGYTF | TGTGCCACACACCCCCCTAACTATGGCTACACCTTC
. | TRBD1 | TRBJ1-2 | TRBV9 | CASSPGTGVKVYTF | TGTGCCAGCAGCCCCGGGACAGGGGTTAAGGTCTACACCTTC
few | TRBD1 | TRBJ1-5 | TRBV12-5 | CASGSMTGLYSNQPQHF | TGTGCTAGTGGTTCTATGACAGGGCTTTATAGCAATCAGCCCCAGCATTTT
. | TRBD2 | TRBJ2-1 | TRBV5-1 | CASSQGLAGLVSSYNEQFF | TGCGCCAGCAGCCAAGGACTAGCGGGCCTAGTAAGCTCCTACAATGAGCAGTTCTTC
. | . | TRBJ2-1 | TRBV5-6 | CAGSLGPGYNEQFF | TGTGCCGGCAGCTTGGGTCCGGGATACAATGAGCAGTTCTTC
. | . | TRBJ2-3 | TRBV4-1 | CASSQRQVEITDMQYF | TGCGCCAGCAGCCAAAGACAGGTAGAGATAACAGATATGCAGTATTTT
once | TRBD1 | TRBJ2-7 | TRBV5-1 | CASSLGDRQAYEQYF | TGCGCCAGCAGCTTGGGGGACAGGCAAGCCTACGAGCAGTACTTC
. | . | TRBJ2-3 | TRBV7-8 | CASSLVGPVASDTQYF | TGTGCCAGCAGCTTAGTTGGTCCAGTGGCCTCAGATACGCAGTATTTT
. | . | TRBJ2-1 | TRBV14 | CASGTRANEQFF | TGTGCCAGCGGAACTAGGGCCAATGAGCAGTTCTTC
. | . | TRBJ2-3 | TRBV10-3 | CAIRQGSDTQYF | TGTGCCATCAGGCAGGGGTCAGATACGCAGTATTTT
. | . | TRBJ1-5 | TRBV9 | CASSVGPGVNQPQHF | TGTGCCAGCAGCGTTGGGCCAGGGGTCAATCAGCCCCAGCATTTT
. | . | TRBJ2-1 | TRBV13 | CASSLIGDNEQFF | TGTGCCAGCAGCTTAATAGGGGACAATGAGCAGTTCTTC
. | . | TRBJ2-5 | TRBV7-9 | CASSLARAAVGTQYF | TGTGCCAGCAGCTTAGCCAGGGCGGCCGTGGGGACCCAGTACTTC
. | TRBD1 | TRBJ2-7 | TRBV10-3 | CAISESRGQGNEQYF | TGTGCCATCAGTGAGTCGAGGGGACAGGGGAATGAGCAGTACTTC
. | TRBD2 | TRBJ2-7 | TRBV6-6 | CASSRLAGDEQYF | TGTGCCAGCAGTCGACTAGCGGGAGACGAGCAGTACTTC
. | . | TRBJ1-2 | TRBV5-1 | CASSTQGTAYGYTF | TGCGCCAGCAGCACCCAGGGTACCGCCTATGGCTACACCTTC
. | TRBD2 | TRBJ2-7 | TRBV6-5 | CASSYSGGLAYEQYF | TGTGCCAGCAGTTACTCGGGAGGACTAGCGTACGAGCAGTACTTC
. | TRBD2 | TRBJ2-4 | TRBV4-1 | CASSQGMPGLLVDIQYF | TGCGCCAGCAGCCAAGGCATGCCGGGACTACTGGTAGACATTCAGTACTTC
few | . | TRBJ1-1 | TRBV5-1 | CASSPLLSNTEAFF | TGCGCCAGCAGCCCCCTTTTGTCGAACACTGAAGCTTTCTTT